Listed below are T cell receptor beta chains from one sample, sequenced in a study of shared clonotypes between healthy human individuals. TCRdb keeps only in-frame clones here, not all; method: immunoSEQ multiplex PCR. In the table there are millions of clones, approximately 92% of which are singletons. Material for sequencing was naive CD4+ T cells sorted from blood. The receptors here all came from a man younger than 35 in good health. Each CDR3 is given with its conserved first and last residue. D genes are given only for firm matches. The size field is filled for only some rows; it gives once, few, many or a size class.

>TRBV15|-|TRBD2|TRBJ2-5
TGTGCCACCAGCAGAGATAGCGGGAGAGGAGAGACCCAGTACTTC
CATSRDSGRGETQYF
>TRBV4-1|once|TRBD2|TRBJ2-4
TGCGCCAGCAGCCAAGGACTAGCGGGAGGGGTCGGCAAAAACATTCAGTACTTC
CASSQGLAGGVGKNIQYF
>TRBV6-5|-|-|TRBJ1-2
TGTGCCAGCAGAATAGGACTTTCGAACTATGGCTACACCTTC
CASRIGLSNYGYTF
>TRBV6-1|-|-|TRBJ2-7
TGTGCCAGCGCCCCGGGACTCCTAAGCTCCTACGAGCAGTACTTC
CASAPGLLSSYEQYF
>TRBV7-9|-|-|TRBJ1-5
TGTGCCAGCAGCTTGGACGGGTATCAGCCCCAGCATTTT
CASSLDGYQPQHF
>TRBV27|-|-|TRBJ2-6
TGTGCCAGCAGTTTAGGCTCTGGGGCCAACGTCCTGACTTTC
CASSLGSGANVLTF
>TRBV27|-|-|TRBJ2-7
TGTGCCAGCAGTTTACGTCAGGCCCGGGGCGAGCAGTACTTC
CASSLRQARGEQYF
>TRBV10-1|-|-|TRBJ2-7
TGCGCCAGCAGTGAGTCGCTGGGTGGCGATCCCTACGAGCAGTACTTC
CASSESLGGDPYEQYF
>TRBV5-4|-|TRBD1|TRBJ2-1
TGTGCCAGCAGCTTGGGAGGGGGCAATTTCAATGAGCAGTTCTTC
CASSLGGGNFNEQFF
>TRBV28|-|-|TRBJ2-2
TGTGCCAGCAGTCTACCTACGAACACCGGGGAGCTGTTTTTT
CASSLPTNTGELFF
>TRBV20-1|-|-|TRBJ1-2
TGCAGTGCTAGTGAAGCGGGGGGCTACACCTTC
CSASEAGGYTF
>TRBV6-6|-|-|TRBJ2-1
TGTGCCAGCATGGGGAGGGCCGGGGGCGGTGAGCAGTTCTTC
CASMGRAGGGEQFF
>TRBV6-5|-|TRBD1|TRBJ1-2
TGTGCCAGCAGTTACGACAGGGAAAACTATGGCTACACCTTC
CASSYDRENYGYTF
>TRBV6-1|-|-|TRBJ2-4
TGTGCCAGCAGTGACGAGGGCACAGCCAAAAACATTCAGTACTTC
CASSDEGTAKNIQYF
>TRBV5-1|-|TRBD2|TRBJ2-5
TGCGCCAGCAGCTTGGGAGTAGCGGGATACCAAGAGACCCAGTACTTC
CASSLGVAGYQETQYF
>TRBV5-1|-|-|TRBJ2-7
TGCGCCAGCAGCTTGGTTTGGCAGCCGTACGAGCAGTACTTC
CASSLVWQPYEQYF
>TRBV7-2|-|TRBD2|TRBJ2-1
TGTGCCAGCAGCGTTGACCGCGGGAGGGCCTACAATGAGCAGTTCTTC
CASSVDRGRAYNEQFF
>TRBV11-2|-|-|TRBJ2-2
TGTGCCAGCAGCTTAGATCGAGGCGGGGAGCTGTTTTTT
CASSLDRGGELFF
>TRBV7-2|-|-|TRBJ1-5
TGTGCCAGCAGCTTAGTTGCAGGGACCGCTCAGCCCCAGCATTTT
CASSLVAGTAQPQHF